This TCR beta chain stems from a study of spatial heterogeneity in lung cancer (dated by TCRdb to between 2018 and 2021). Regarding the complete study: Donors were some 67 patients with early-stage, untreated non-small cell lung cancer from the lung TRACERx cohort. Follow-up PBMC samples were sequenced whenever the samples were available, and the median time to follow-up was approximately 2 years after resection. More beta-chain than alpha-chain transcripts were consistently detected, likely reflecting higher beta-chain transcript abundance. In the raw uncorrected reads, each unique combination of TCR and UMI appeared more than ten times on average. In non-small cell lung cancer, the study quantitatively compared TCR alpha and beta repertoires across several tumor regions, matched nontumor lung, and blood. The study linked features of the TCR repertoire to counts of nonsynonymous mutations, which were determined by whole-exome sequencing of tumor tissue. Both alpha and beta chains were TCR-sequenced in samples taken at surgery, namely 220 tumor regions, 63 to 70 matched nontumor lung samples and about 52 PBMC samples. Results and caveats for the whole study, not just this receptor: Ubiquitous expanded tumor TCRs were found in blood more often at tumor resection than at routine follow-up. Confirming at a functional level the hypothesis that regional TCRs recognize regional mutations was considered to require additional single-cell paired TCR alpha and beta sequencing. Only approximately 13 patients were included in comparisons of baseline and follow-up blood repertoires.

The method behind the library was 5' RACE. Sequenced using a NextSeq 500. To allow correction of PCR and sequencing errors, the TCR library protocol tagged every TCR cDNA molecule with a unique molecular identifier. On the study's bioinformatics: TCR identification, UMI-based error correction and CDR3 extraction were all carried out with Decombinator tools. TCRs above a frequency of 2 per 1,000, corresponding to the top 1% of the tumor frequency distribution, were defined as expanded. Renyi diversity was computed with the R vegan package after each repertoire had been subsampled 100 times to 5,000 TCRs. CDR3 similarity networks were built from amino acid triplet string-kernel similarity, connecting CDR3s with pairwise similarity above 0.82. TCRdb reran the public reads through fastp at Q25 and MiXCR, keeping productive beta chains. Rows with one shared CDR3 protein collapse into an entry with the most common genes and DNA. These V and J calls are TCRdb output, not the study's own analysis. The table for this sample lists 100,000 to 120,000 distinct CDR3 sequences; 10% to 14% of them were counted only once. 20% to 25% of the sample goes to the ten largest clones.

In light of the paper, this sample's time point label describes: blood at routine non-recurrence follow-up after resection. TCR sequencing used whole RNA extracted from tumor and nontumor lung tissue, or from cryopreserved PBMC samples, without cell sorting. A patient was chosen for TCR sequencing only when enough RNA was available from at least two tumor regions. In the case of this clonotype: Its antigen remains unidentified. Base-call qualities are not available, and no considerably larger clone is one nucleotide away.

Sequencing used PBMCs, obtained at follow-up. The clonotype originates from a female donor with early-stage non-small cell lung cancer.

DNA sequence: TGTGCCAGCAGTTACTCTTCCTCTGGGGCCAACGTCCTGACTTTC. Protein translation: CASSYSSSGANVLTF. The chain couples TRBV6-6 to TRBJ2-6; too little of a D gene remains to name it. Sequences MNHNY (CDR1) and SVGAGI (CDR2) are obtained from the germline V gene (reference sequence). From the cysteine up to the phenylalanine, the CDR3 has a length of 15 residues. The kept DNA is CDR3 alone, 45 bases in frame from the first base. V is reduced by 0 bases and J by 0 bases, leaving a spacing of 3 bases between them.